This T cell receptor beta chain was identified during a study of shared clonotypes between healthy human individuals. Overall study results and limits: The genetic and exposure-history diversity represented was limited by few donors. Among donors, the sharing of clonotypes was expected to be influenced by sequencing depth. Tissue TCR repertoires likely differ from these blood-only repertoires.

V gave up 4 bases and J gave up 4 bases; unmatched junction bases: 6. CDR1 is SGHRS and CDR2 is YFSETQ in the germline V gene. This CDR3 is built from 15 residues. In the case of this clone: Its antigen remains unknown.

This table comes from immunoSEQ multiplex PCR, and its TCRdb copy is limited to in-frame clones, with some not included. Among about a million clones listed, more than 60% were seen once. The gene calls are TRBV5-1 and TRBJ2-1; 9 bases are a match to TRBD1. The sample consisted of memory CD4+ T cells sorted from blood. The subset was: CD45RA-negative fraction. The receptor comes from a man between 18 and 29 years old in good health. This CDR3 reads CASSQGQGAYNEQFF. DNA for the CDR3: TGCGCCAGCAGCCAGGGACAGGGAGCGTACAATGAGCAGTTCTTC.